This TCR beta chain was captured by sequencing in a study of blood T cell repertoires in COVID-19. On the study more broadly: In each case, the material was cDNA or gDNA derived from T cells, B-cell-depleted T cells, or PBMCs.

Germline V gene lookup returns CDR1 SGHRS and CDR2 YFSETQ. V lost 4 bases, J lost 10 bases, and 11 bases stayed unmatched. The CDR3 has 16 residues. The method was immunoSEQ multiplex PCR; TCRdb's version includes in-frame clones alone and lacks a portion of them. The repertoire holds over 250,000 clones, with 85% to 90% as singletons. The J gene is TRBJ1-6, the V gene TRBV5-1; 10 bases agree with TRBD1. The sequencing input was peripheral blood. The TCR was taken from a woman between 45 and 65 years old with COVID-19, enrolled during active disease. The CDR3 sequence is CASSISGQGMGSPLHF. CDR3 sequence (DNA): TGCGCCAGCAGCATATCGGGACAGGGGATGGGGTCACCCCTCCACTTT.